This T cell receptor (beta chain) was obtained from a study of cytomegalovirus exposure and HLA in healthy donors. General observations from the study: Later analysis showed most CMV-associated TCR beta chains appearing HLA-restricted. Rarity marked most TCR sequences, yet some public TCRs occurred in many donors.

In the PCR, 60 Vbeta and 13 Jbeta primers were used. TCRdb's table, derived via immunoSEQ multiplex PCR, lists solely in-frame clones and lacks some. The profile shows some 150,000 clones, roughly 82% of them singletons. Participants comprised healthy donors of bone marrow. This CDR3 is 15 amino acids long. V dropped 5 bases and J dropped 4 bases, with 17 bases sitting between them. Germline loops: CDR1 SGHAT, CDR2 FQNNGV. Turning to this clone: Its target is unknown.

The sequenced sample was PBMCs. The chain joins TRBV11-2 to TRBJ1-2; D may be TRBD1 (6 bases). The origin of this receptor is a woman aged 50 to 60 in good health and CMV-seropositive. This chain's CDR3 is CASSAVAGGGYGYTF. The CDR3 DNA follows: TGTGCCAGCAGCGCAGTCGCGGGGGGCGGCTATGGCTACACCTTC.